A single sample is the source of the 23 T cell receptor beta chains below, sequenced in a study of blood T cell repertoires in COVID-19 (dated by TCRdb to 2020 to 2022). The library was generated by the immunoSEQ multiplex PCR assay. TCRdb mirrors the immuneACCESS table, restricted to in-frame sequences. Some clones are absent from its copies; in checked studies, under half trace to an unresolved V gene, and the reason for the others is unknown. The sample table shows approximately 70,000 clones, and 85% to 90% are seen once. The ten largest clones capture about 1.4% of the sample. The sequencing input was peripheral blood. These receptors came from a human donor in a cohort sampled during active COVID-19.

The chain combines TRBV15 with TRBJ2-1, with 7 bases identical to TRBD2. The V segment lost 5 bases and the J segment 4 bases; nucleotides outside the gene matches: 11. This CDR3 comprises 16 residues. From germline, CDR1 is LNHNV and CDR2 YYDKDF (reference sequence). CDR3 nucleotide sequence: TGTGCCACCAGCGGTTTAGCGGGCCGCTTTTACAATGAGCAGTTCTTC. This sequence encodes CATSGLAGRFYNEQFF.

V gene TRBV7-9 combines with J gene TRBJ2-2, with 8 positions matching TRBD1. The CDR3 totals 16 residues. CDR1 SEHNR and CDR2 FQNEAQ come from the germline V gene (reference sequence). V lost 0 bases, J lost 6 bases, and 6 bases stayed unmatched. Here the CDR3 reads CASSLARTGPAGELFF. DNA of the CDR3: TGTGCCAGCAGCTTAGCTCGGACAGGGCCTGCCGGGGAGCTGTTTTTT. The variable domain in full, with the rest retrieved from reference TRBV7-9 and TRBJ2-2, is DTGVSQNPRHKITKRGQNVTFRCDPISEHNRLYWYRQTLGQGPEFLTYFQNEAQLEKSRLLSDRFSAERPKGSFSTLEIQRTEQGDSAMYLCASSLARTGPAGELFFGEGSRLTVL.

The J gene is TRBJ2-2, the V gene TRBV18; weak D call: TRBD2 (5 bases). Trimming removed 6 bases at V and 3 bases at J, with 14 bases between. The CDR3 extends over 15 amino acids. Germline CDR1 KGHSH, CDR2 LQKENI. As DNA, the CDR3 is TGTGCCAGCTCGACGCTAGCCGGGGACACCGGGGAGCTGTTTTTT. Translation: CASSTLAGDTGELFF.

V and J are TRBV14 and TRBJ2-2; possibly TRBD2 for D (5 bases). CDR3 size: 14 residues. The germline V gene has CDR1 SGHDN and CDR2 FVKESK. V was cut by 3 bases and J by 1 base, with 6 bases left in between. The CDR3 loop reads CASSHGMNTGELFF. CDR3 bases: TGTGCCAGCAGCCACGGGATGAACACCGGGGAGCTGTTTTTT.

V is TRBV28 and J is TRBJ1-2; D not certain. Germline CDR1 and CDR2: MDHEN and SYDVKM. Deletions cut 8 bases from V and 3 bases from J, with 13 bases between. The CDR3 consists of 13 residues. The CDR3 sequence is CASANSRDYGYTF. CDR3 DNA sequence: TGTGCCAGCGCCAATAGCCGGGACTATGGCTACACCTTC.

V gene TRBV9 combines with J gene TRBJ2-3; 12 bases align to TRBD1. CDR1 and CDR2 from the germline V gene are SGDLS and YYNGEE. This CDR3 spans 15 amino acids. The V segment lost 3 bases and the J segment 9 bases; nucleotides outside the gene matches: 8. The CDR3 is CASSAGRDRGRTQYF. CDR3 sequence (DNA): TGTGCCAGCAGCGCCGGGAGGGACAGGGGGCGGACGCAGTATTTT.

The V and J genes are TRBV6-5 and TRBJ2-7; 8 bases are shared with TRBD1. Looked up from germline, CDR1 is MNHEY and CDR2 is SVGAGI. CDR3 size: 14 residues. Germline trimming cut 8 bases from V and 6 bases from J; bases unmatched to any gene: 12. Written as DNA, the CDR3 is TGTGCCAGCCGCAACAGGGGGGTGAAGGGCGAGCAGTACTTC. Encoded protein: CASRNRGVKGEQYF.

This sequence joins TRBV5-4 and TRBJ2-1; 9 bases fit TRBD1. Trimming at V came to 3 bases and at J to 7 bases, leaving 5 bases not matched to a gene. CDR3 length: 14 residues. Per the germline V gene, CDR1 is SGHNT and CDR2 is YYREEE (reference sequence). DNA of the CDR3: TGTGCCAGCAGCTCACGGGACAGGGTGAATGAGCAGTTCTTC. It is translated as CASSSRDRVNEQFF.

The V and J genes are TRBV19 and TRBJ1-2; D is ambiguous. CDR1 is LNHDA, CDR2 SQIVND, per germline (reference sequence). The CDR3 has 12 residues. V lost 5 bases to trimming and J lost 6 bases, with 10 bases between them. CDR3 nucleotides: TGTGCCAGTAGTCCTGAGACTGATGGCTACACCTTC. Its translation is CASSPETDGYTF.

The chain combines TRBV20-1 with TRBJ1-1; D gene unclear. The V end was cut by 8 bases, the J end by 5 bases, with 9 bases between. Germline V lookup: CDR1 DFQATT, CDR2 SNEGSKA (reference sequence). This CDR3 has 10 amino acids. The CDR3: CSMSETEAFF. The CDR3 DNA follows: TGCAGTATGTCCGAGACTGAAGCTTTCTTT.

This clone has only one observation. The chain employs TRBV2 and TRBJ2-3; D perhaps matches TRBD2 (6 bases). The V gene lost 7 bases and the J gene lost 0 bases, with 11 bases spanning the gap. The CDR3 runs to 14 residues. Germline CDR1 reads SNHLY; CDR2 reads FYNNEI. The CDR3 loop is CASMPGVSTDTQYF. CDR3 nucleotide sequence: TGTGCCAGCATGCCGGGGGTGAGCACAGATACGCAGTATTTT.

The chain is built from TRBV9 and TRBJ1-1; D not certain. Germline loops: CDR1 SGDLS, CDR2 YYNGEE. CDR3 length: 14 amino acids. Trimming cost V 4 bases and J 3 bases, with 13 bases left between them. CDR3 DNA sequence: TGTGCCAGCAGCCCACGCGGAAAGGACACTGAAGCTTTCTTT. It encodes CASSPRGKDTEAFF.

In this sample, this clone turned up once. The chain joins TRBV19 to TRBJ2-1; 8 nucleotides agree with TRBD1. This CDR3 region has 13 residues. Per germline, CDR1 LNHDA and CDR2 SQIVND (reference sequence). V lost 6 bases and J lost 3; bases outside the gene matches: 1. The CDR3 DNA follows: TGTGCCAGTAGCGGACAGGGCTACAATGAGCAGTTCTTC. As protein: CASSGQGYNEQFF.

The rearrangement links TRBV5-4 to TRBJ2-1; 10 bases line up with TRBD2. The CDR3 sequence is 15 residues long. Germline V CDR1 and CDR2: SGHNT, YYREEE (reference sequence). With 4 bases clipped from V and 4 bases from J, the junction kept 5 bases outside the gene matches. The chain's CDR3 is CASSRTSGAYNEQFF. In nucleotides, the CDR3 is TGTGCCAGCAGCAGGACTAGCGGCGCTTACAATGAGCAGTTCTTC.

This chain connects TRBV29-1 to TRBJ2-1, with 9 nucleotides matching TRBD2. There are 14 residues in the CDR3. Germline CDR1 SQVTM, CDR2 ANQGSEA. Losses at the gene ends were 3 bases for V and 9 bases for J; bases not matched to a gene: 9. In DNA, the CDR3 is TGCAGCGTTGAGGTTAGCGGGAGTAGTGGTGAGCAGTTCTTC. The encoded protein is CSVEVSGSSGEQFF.

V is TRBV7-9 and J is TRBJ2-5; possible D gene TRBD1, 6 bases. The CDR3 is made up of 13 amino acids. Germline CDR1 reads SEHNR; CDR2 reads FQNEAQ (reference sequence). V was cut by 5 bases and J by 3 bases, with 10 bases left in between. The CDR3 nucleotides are TGTGCCAGCAGCCGGGACAAAGAAGAGACCCAGTACTTC. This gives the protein CASSRDKEETQYF.

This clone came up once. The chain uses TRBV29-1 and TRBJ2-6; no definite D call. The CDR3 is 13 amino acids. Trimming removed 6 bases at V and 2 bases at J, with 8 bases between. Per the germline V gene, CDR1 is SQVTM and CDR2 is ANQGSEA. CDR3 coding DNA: TGCAGCGTCCTTATCGCTGGGGCCAACGTCCTGACTTTC. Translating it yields CSVLIAGANVLTF.

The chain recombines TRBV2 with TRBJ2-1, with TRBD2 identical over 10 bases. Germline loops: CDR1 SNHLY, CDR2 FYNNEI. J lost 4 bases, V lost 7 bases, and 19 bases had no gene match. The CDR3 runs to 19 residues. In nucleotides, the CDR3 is TGTGCCAGCACCTTAAGGTCTAGCGGGAGTGTCAAAGGTTACAATGAGCAGTTCTTC. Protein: CASTLRSSGSVKGYNEQFF.

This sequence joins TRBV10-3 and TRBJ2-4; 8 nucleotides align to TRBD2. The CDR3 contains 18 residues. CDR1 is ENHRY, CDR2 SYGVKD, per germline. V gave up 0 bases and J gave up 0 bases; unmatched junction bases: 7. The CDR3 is CAISESGSGTPAKNIQYF. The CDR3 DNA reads TGTGCCATCAGTGAGTCCGGTAGCGGGACCCCAGCCAAAAACATTCAGTACTTC.

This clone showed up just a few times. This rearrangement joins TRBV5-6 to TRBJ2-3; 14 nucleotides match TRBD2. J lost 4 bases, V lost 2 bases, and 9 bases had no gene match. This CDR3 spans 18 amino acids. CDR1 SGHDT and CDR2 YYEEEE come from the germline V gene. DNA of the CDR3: TGTGCCAGCAGCTTAGGGACTAGCGGGAGTGTGAGGGCAGATACGCAGTATTTT. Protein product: CASSLGTSGSVRADTQYF.

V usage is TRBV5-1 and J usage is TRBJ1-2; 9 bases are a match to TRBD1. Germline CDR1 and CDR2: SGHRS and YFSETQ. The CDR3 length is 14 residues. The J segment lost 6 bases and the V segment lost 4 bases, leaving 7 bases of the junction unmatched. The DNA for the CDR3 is TGCGCCAGCAGCCCACAGGGGGCGAGAGATGGCTACACCTTC. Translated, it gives CASSPQGARDGYTF.

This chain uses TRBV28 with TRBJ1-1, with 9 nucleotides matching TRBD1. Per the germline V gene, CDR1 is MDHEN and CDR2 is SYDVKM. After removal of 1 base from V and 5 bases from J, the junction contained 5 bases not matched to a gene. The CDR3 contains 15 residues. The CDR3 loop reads CASSLFRQGETEAFF. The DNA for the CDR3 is TGTGCCAGCAGTTTATTTCGACAGGGGGAAACTGAAGCTTTCTTT.

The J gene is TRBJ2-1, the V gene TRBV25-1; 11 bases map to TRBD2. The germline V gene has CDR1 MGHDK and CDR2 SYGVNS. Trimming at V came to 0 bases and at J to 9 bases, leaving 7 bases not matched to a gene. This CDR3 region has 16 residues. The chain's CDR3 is CASSEYRTSGPGEQFF. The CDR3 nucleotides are TGTGCCAGCAGTGAATACAGGACTAGCGGGCCTGGTGAGCAGTTCTTC. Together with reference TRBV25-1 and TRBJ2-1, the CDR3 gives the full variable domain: EADIYQTPRYLVIGTGKKITLECSQTMGHDKMYWYQQDPGMELHLIHYSYGVNSTEKGDLSSESTVSRIRTEHFPLTLESARPSHTSQYLCASSEYRTSGPGEQFFGPGTRLTVL.